The sequence of this TCR beta chain was determined in a study of CD8+CD57+ T cells in acquired aplastic anemia. About the research overall: Healthy donors yielded some 9.9 million CD4+ cell reads on average.

TCR beta VDJ combinations and CDR3 sequences were profiled from genomic DNA. A single record per CDR3 protein comes from TCRdb applying MiXCR to the reads. This table has about 160,000 distinct CDR3 sequences, just under 45% appearing once. Germline V gene lookup returns CDR1 MNHNS and CDR2 SASEGT. Deletions cut 4 bases from V and 4 bases from J, with 1 base between. CDR3 length equals 10 residues. Only a few counts were recorded for this clonotype. The chain carries TRBV6-1 and TRBJ1-2, with unresolved D. Source material: sorted CD4+, CD8+, or CD8+CD57+ T cells (not recorded which) from PBMCs. This TCR derives from a human donor in good health. The CDR3, as DNA: TGTGCCAGCAGTGGCTATGGCTACACCTTC. This encodes CASSGYGYTF.